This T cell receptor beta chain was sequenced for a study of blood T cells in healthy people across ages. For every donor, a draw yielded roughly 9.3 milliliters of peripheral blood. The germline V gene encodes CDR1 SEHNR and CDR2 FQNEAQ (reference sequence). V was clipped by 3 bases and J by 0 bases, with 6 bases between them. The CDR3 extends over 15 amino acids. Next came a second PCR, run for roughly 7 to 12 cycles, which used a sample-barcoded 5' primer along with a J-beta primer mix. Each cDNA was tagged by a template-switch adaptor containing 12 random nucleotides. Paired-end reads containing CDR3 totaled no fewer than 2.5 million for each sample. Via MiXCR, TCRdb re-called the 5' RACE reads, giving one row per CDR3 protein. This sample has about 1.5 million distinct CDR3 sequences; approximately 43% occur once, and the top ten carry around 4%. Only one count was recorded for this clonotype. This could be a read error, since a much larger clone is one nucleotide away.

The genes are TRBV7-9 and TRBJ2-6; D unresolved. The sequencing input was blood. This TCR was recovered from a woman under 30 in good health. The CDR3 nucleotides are TGTGCCAGCAGCTTCGCCAACTCTGGGGCCAACGTCCTGACTTTC. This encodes CASSFANSGANVLTF.